These 23 T cell receptor beta chains share one sample of origin, sequenced in a study of T-cell reconstitution after alpha-beta-depleted transplantation in children. As it was prepared, the TCRbeta library received unique molecular identifiers. TCRdb used MiXCR to reprocess the PCR reads, holding one entry per CDR3 protein. The data hold about 500,000 distinct CDR3 sequences, with over 9.5% observed a single time. Material: PBMCs, mostly from graft donor cells, obtained 180 days after TCRalphabeta/CD19-depleted stem cell transplant. The receptor set was obtained from a female patient aged 2 to 10 who had a stem cell transplant for aplastic anemia, so the T cells may come from the graft donor.

V is TRBV7-6 and J is TRBJ2-1, with D uncertain. Trimming removed 4 bases from V and 8 bases from J, with 12 bases in between. The CDR3 spans 13 residues. Germline-derived CDR1 and CDR2 are SGHVS and FNYEAQ. This CDR3 reads CASSSTGFHEQFF. DNA for the CDR3: TGTGCCAGCAGCTCGACGGGCTTCCATGAGCAGTTCTTC. The variable domain in full, completed from reference TRBV7-6 and TRBJ2-1, reads GAGVSQSPRYKVTKRGQDVALRCDPISGHVSLYWYRQALGQGPEFLTYFNYEAQQDKSGLPNDRFSAERPEGSISTLTIQRTEQRDSAMYRCASSSTGFHEQFFGPGTRLTVL.

This clonotype showed up just a few times. Mismatch with germline at one junction end may stem from a read error. The V call is TRBV2, the J call TRBJ1-2; 8 bases are shared with TRBD1. CDR3 length: 13 amino acids. Per the germline V gene, CDR1 is SNHLY and CDR2 is FYNNEI. The chain's CDR3 is CASREGQGYGYTF. The DNA of the CDR3 is TGTGCCAGCAGGGAAGGACAGGGCTATGGCTACACCTTC.

The chain combines TRBV7-9 with TRBJ2-1; no firm D call. V shed 7 bases and J shed 2 bases, with 21 bases lying between them. Per germline, CDR1 SEHNR and CDR2 FQNEAQ (reference sequence). The CDR3 sequence is 17 residues long. CDR3 in amino acids: CASTTRIGRVTYNEQFF. CDR3 in DNA: TGTGCCAGCACAACCAGGATTGGACGGGTTACCTACAATGAGCAGTTCTTC.

This clonotype has just a few counts. V and J are TRBV15 and TRBJ2-7; TRBD2 is a possible D gene (5 bases). CDR1 and CDR2 from the germline V gene are LNHNV and YYDKDF (reference sequence). The V end lost 2 bases, the J end lost 2 bases, and 13 bases lay between the germline ends. This CDR3 is built from 15 residues. This CDR3 reads CATSRWTVPTYEQYV. In nucleotides, the CDR3 is TGTGCCACCAGCAGATGGACTGTTCCCACCTACGAGCAGTACGTC.

The chain carries TRBV20-1 and TRBJ2-1, with TRBD2 matching 8 bases. Trimming at V came to 8 bases and at J to 8 bases, leaving 8 bases not matched to a gene. In germline, CDR1 is DFQATT, CDR2 SNEGSKA (reference sequence). The CDR3 has 12 amino acids. CDR3 residues: CSIERESDEQFF. In DNA form, the CDR3 reads TGCAGTATCGAGCGGGAGAGCGATGAGCAGTTCTTC.

The chain recombines TRBV27 with TRBJ2-1; D is possibly TRBD2 (6 bases). This CDR3 spans 15 amino acids. V was trimmed by 6 bases and J by 7 bases, leaving 19 bases between them. Germline V gene lookup returns CDR1 MNHEY and CDR2 SMNVEV (reference sequence). The DNA for the CDR3 is TGTGCCAGCAGCGTAGCGTCCATCAGCGGGAATGAGCAGTTCTTC. This translates into CASSVASISGNEQFF.

The chain recombines TRBV19 with TRBJ2-1, with TRBD2 identical over 14 bases. The CDR3 spans 16 residues. Germline V gene data show CDR1 as LNHDA and CDR2 as SQIVND (reference sequence). V was clipped by 4 bases and J by 8 bases; unmatched bases: 7. DNA for the CDR3: TGTGCCAGTAGTAAACGACTAGCGGGAGGGCCGTATGAGCAGTTCTTC. Its protein product is CASSKRLAGGPYEQFF.

The V gene is TRBV28, the J gene TRBJ1-3; 8 nucleotides match TRBD1. V shed 2 bases and J 4 bases; nucleotides not matched to a gene: 7. The CDR3 runs to 16 residues. From germline, CDR1 is MDHEN and CDR2 SYDVKM. As DNA, the CDR3 is TGTGCCAGCAGTTTAATCAGGGACAGGCCCGGAAACACCATATATTTT. Its protein is CASSLIRDRPGNTIYF.

The genes are TRBV6-1 and TRBJ2-4; 7 nucleotides align to TRBD2. This CDR3 contains 14 residues. Unmatched junction bases numbered 6, after V lost 10 bases and J lost 0 bases. The germline CDR1 and CDR2 sequences are MNHNS and SASEGT. The CDR3 nucleotides read TGTGCCACCGGGGGGAGCTTAGCCAAAAACATTCAGTACTTC. Translation: CATGGSLAKNIQYF.

This clonotype showed up just a few times. This chain joins TRBV5-1 and TRBJ2-1; TRBD2 agrees at 14 bases. V was clipped by 5 bases and J by 3 bases; unmatched bases: 4. The CDR3 is 16 amino acids. The germline V gene has CDR1 SGHRS and CDR2 YFSETQ. DNA for the CDR3: TGCGCCAGCAGGGGGACTAGCGGGGGAGGCTACAATGAGCAGTTCTTC. As protein: CASRGTSGGGYNEQFF.

As for this clonotype: A much bigger clone sits one base away, suggesting this may be a read error. Without the conserved terminal phenylalanine or tryptophan, this CDR3 likely stems from a read error. V gene TRBV5-5 combines with J gene TRBJ2-1; 8 bases fit TRBD2. CDR3 size: 14 residues. V trimming: 3 bases; J trimming: 4 bases; junction bases outside the gene matches: 3. From germline, CDR1 is SGHKS and CDR2 YYEKEE (reference sequence). The CDR3 DNA reads as TGTGCCAGCAGCTCCGGGACTAGTTACAATGAGCAGTTCCTC. It codes for CASSSGTSYNEQFL.

The V call is TRBV20-1, the J call TRBJ2-1, with D maybe TRBD1 (5 bases). Germline V CDR1 and CDR2: DFQATT, SNEGSKA (reference sequence). The CDR3 consists of 17 residues. V was shortened by 4 bases and J by 0 bases, with 19 bases between the two germline ends. Here the CDR3 reads CSATPPSGLSSYNEQFF. The CDR3 bases are TGCAGTGCTACCCCTCCATCAGGGTTGAGCTCCTACAATGAGCAGTTCTTC.

This clonotype was detected a few times. This rearrangement joins TRBV27 to TRBJ2-4; D possibly corresponds to TRBD2 (5 bases). Trimming removed 3 bases at V and 0 bases at J, with 15 bases between. Germline-derived CDR1 and CDR2 are MNHEY and SMNVEV (reference sequence). CDR3 size: 17 residues. The chain's CDR3 is CASSLRADLLAKNIQYF. The CDR3 nucleotides are TGTGCCAGCAGTTTGAGGGCAGATCTCCTAGCCAAAAACATTCAGTACTTC.

The chain uses TRBV7-2 and TRBJ2-7; maybe TRBD1 (6 bases). V gave up 5 bases and J gave up 0 bases, with 11 bases separating them. The germline V gene encodes CDR1 SGHTA and CDR2 FQGNSA. This CDR3 is 14 amino acids long. In DNA form, the CDR3 reads TGTGCCAGCAGCCTAGGGACATTCTCCTACGAGCAGTACTTC. As protein: CASSLGTFSYEQYF.

V is TRBV18 and J is TRBJ1-2; the D is unclear. CDR1 is KGHSH, CDR2 LQKENI, per germline. Trimming removed 2 bases at V and 2 bases at J, with 12 bases between. This CDR3 has 15 residues. The CDR3 loop is CASSPIRGGNYGYTF. The CDR3 DNA reads TGTGCCAGCTCACCAATACGGGGAGGCAACTATGGCTACACCTTC.

This clonotype was counted many times. The CDR3 loop reads CASSYPVYRDYTGELFF. The CDR3 bases are TGTGCCAGCAGTTACCCGGTGTACAGGGATTACACCGGGGAGCTGTTTTTT. This chain joins TRBV6-2 or TRBV6-3 and TRBJ2-2; possible D gene TRBD1, 6 bases. The germline gives CDR1 MNHEY, CDR2 SVGEGT. The V end lost 2 bases, the J end lost 3 bases, and 16 bases lay between the germline ends. This CDR3 comprises 17 residues.

This clonotype has more than one count but fewer than ten. The junction departs from the called germline gene at one end, perhaps through a read error. V is TRBV7-2 and J is TRBJ2-4; TRBD2 aligns across 7 bases. The CDR3 extends over 16 amino acids. Germline loops: CDR1 SGHTA, CDR2 FQGNSA. This chain's CDR3 is CASSLTARLAKNIQYF. CDR3 sequence (DNA): TGTGCCAGCAGCTTAACGGCCCGACTAGCCAAAAATATTCAGTACTTC.

In this sample, this clonotype turned up many times. The chain has TRBV29-1 and TRBJ2-1; 7 nucleotides match TRBD2. The CDR3 covers 14 residues. Germline V CDR1 and CDR2: SQVTM, ANQGSEA. With V trimmed by 2 bases and J by 4 bases, 5 bases remained unmatched. The CDR3 sequence is CSVESTSVYNEQFF. The CDR3 DNA reads TGCAGCGTTGAATCTACTAGCGTGTACAATGAGCAGTTCTTC.

V gene TRBV12-3 or TRBV12-4 combines with J gene TRBJ2-1; maybe TRBD2 (5 bases). V lost 11 bases to trimming and J lost 5 bases, with 7 bases between them. This CDR3 comprises 10 residues. CDR3 in amino acids: CADGDNEQFF. CDR3 sequence (DNA): TGTGCCGACGGGGACAATGAGCAGTTCTTC.

This clonotype has more than one count but fewer than ten. The chain employs TRBV19 and TRBJ2-1; possible D gene TRBD2, 6 bases. This CDR3 comprises 14 residues. The germline V and J ends were trimmed by 1 base and 4 bases, with 8 bases remaining between them. Germline V CDR1 and CDR2: LNHDA, SQIVND (reference sequence). The chain's CDR3 is CASSIAGVYNEQFF. The CDR3 DNA follows: TGTGCCAGTAGTATAGCGGGGGTATACAATGAGCAGTTCTTC. Full variable domain (rest looked up from reference TRBV19 and TRBJ2-1): DGGITQSPKYLFRKEGQNVTLSCEQNLNHDAMYWYRQDPGQGLRLIYYSQIVNDFQKGDIAEGYSVSREKKESFPLTVTSAQKNPTAFYLCASSIAGVYNEQFFGPGTRLTVL.

This clonotype turned up a few times. V gene TRBV25-1 combines with J gene TRBJ2-5; no reliable D call. The CDR3 length is 13 residues. Germline loops: CDR1 MGHDK, CDR2 SYGVNS. The germline V and J ends were trimmed by 3 bases and 2 bases, with 7 bases remaining between them. The CDR3, as DNA: TGTGCCAGCAGTGATGGGCGGCAAGAGACCCAGTACTTC. Translated: CASSDGRQETQYF.

There are many counts of this clonotype. This sequence joins TRBV5-1 and TRBJ2-7; possible D gene TRBD1, 6 bases. Between the trimmed V and J ends, which lost 0 bases and 4 bases, there was a span of 11 bases. Germline loops: CDR1 SGHRS, CDR2 YFSETQ. The CDR3 is made up of 14 amino acids. This CDR3 is CASSLGQVLYEQYF. The CDR3 DNA follows: TGCGCCAGCAGCTTGGGACAGGTGTTGTACGAGCAGTACTTC.

V is TRBV5-1 and J is TRBJ1-2; 8 bases line up with TRBD1. Germline values: CDR1 SGHRS, CDR2 YFSETQ. The CDR3 runs 13 residues. V was clipped by 4 bases and J by 6 bases; unmatched bases: 5. The chain's CDR3 is CASSLTGDHGYTF. Here the CDR3 DNA reads TGCGCCAGCAGCCTGACAGGGGATCATGGCTACACCTTC.